Here is one T cell receptor (beta chain) with its context. Its target is unknown. This sample stems from a study of cytomegalovirus exposure and HLA in healthy donors. 13 Jbeta primers and 60 Vbeta primers were used for the PCR. Sequencing used immunoSEQ multiplex PCR; TCRdb keeps in-frame clones, though not all of them. Among 150,000 to 200,000 clones, around 90% were seen once, and the ten largest hold around 0.99%. General study results and limits: Generally TCR sequences proved uncommon, though certain public TCRs appeared in numerous donors. A later analysis found TCR association rates differed by HLA locus, highest for DRB1 and lowest for HLA-C. Using a false discovery rate of 0.05, a later analysis showed that approximately 17,000 TCR beta sequences were associated with HLA alleles.

The source is a boy aged 2-9 years in good health and CMV-seronegative. The sequencing sample was made of PBMCs.

Here the CDR3 DNA reads TGTGCCAGCAGCTTCTCAGCGGGGGGCACAGATACGCAGTATTTT. It encodes CASSFSAGGTDTQYF. The chain couples TRBV7-9 to TRBJ2-3; TRBD2 aligns across 8 bases. CDR1 and CDR2 (germline): SEHNR, FQNEAQ (reference sequence). This CDR3 contains 15 residues. V lost 3 bases to trimming and J lost 1 base; unmatched junction nucleotides: 3.